This T cell receptor (beta chain) was recovered during a study of shared clonotypes between healthy human individuals. Overall study: The donor pool was made up of a couple of women and a few men aged 18 to 49.

Overall study findings and caveats: A small donor pool kept down the genetic and exposure-history diversity that was represented.

For this clone: The antigen is unknown.

It was across several immunoSEQ plates that each subset's genomic DNA was evenly split. Unsorted PBMCs provided DNA that was sequenced on ten immunoSEQ deep assay plates. Using immunoSEQ multiplex PCR, the repertoire was profiled, and TCRdb retains in-frame clones only, with some absent. The data contain about half a million clones, about 72% of them seen just once; the ten biggest clones take up around 11%. Unmatched junction bases numbered 5, after V lost 4 bases and J lost 1 base. This CDR3 is built from 16 residues. Germline CDR1 reads SGHTA; CDR2 reads FQGNSA. The V and J genes are TRBV7-2 and TRBJ1-5; 9 nucleotides line up with TRBD1. The sequence derives from a woman in her forties in good health. Some clones in this sample may be carry-over from other donors' samples. The sequencing sample was made of PBMCs. The CDR3 sequence is CASSSPGQGSNQPQHF. CDR3 nucleotide sequence: TGTGCCAGCAGCTCCCCCGGACAGGGGAGCAATCAGCCCCAGCATTTT. Combining the CDR3 with reference TRBV7-2 and TRBJ1-5 gives the whole variable domain GAGVSQSPSNKVTEKGKDVELRCDPISGHTALYWYRQSLGQGLEFLIYFQGNSAPDKSGLPSDRFSAERTGGSVSTLTIQRTQQEDSAVYLCASSSPGQGSNQPQHFGDGTRLSIL.